The text below deals with one T cell receptor (beta chain). This record comes from a study of T cell responses to AZD1222 COVID-19 vaccine. As for the study in general: Timing groups of about 4 and about 12 weeks for second doses were pooled.

TCRdb keeps only in-frame clones here, not all; method: immunoSEQ multiplex PCR. The sample lists some 71,000 clones, roughly 84% occurring once. The length of the CDR3 is 17 residues. V was pared by 2 bases and J by 0 bases, with 17 bases between. The germline gives CDR1 KGHSH, CDR2 LQKENI. The chain uses TRBV18 and TRBJ2-7; D remains unclear. The sequencing here drew on peripheral blood, taken on day 0 of AZD1222 vaccination. This clonotype was sampled from an adult in good health. CDR3 nucleotides: TGTGCCAGCTCACCAGGCGTGGGCGCCGCGAGCTCCTACGAGCAGTACTTC. It is translated as CASSPGVGAASSYEQYF.